The entry that follows covers one T cell receptor beta chain sequence. The antigen this receptor binds is unknown. At one end the junction does not follow the germline gene, possibly because of a read error. The source of the sample is a study of esophageal squamous cell carcinoma under preoperative chemotherapy (dated by TCRdb to the late 2010s). For the wider study: In the study, TCR repertoires were profiled in both peripheral blood T cells and tumor-infiltrating lymphocytes. About 5 patients with primary esophageal squamous cell carcinoma made up the cohort. Repertoires from samples obtained before paclitaxel-nedaplatin therapy were compared with repertoires from samples obtained after paclitaxel-nedaplatin therapy. The study examined the effect of paclitaxel-nedaplatin chemotherapy on T-cell receptor repertoires in patients with esophageal squamous cell carcinoma.

In light of the paper, this sample's time point label describes: after preoperative PTX-NDP chemotherapy. Paclitaxel-nedaplatin was administered to patients as preoperative chemotherapy before surgery. The germline V gene specifies SGHVS as CDR1 and FNYEAQ as CDR2. Its CDR3 holds 14 amino acids, cysteine through phenylalanine. Just the 42-base CDR3 DNA is kept, in frame starting at base 1. General findings and caveats noted by the study authors: A small cohort was used, with only 5 or 6 patients with esophageal squamous cell carcinoma being analyzed. Clonotype frequencies shifted immediately and substantially under paclitaxel-nedaplatin therapy, and abundant clones were more likely to contract than to amplify. Post-treatment tumor-infiltrating lymphocytes appeared partly derived from peripheral T cells migrating into the tumor, not solely from local clonal changes. TCR diversity increased significantly in peripheral T cells after chemotherapy, but not in tumor-infiltrating lymphocytes.

Library construction relied on PCR. The sequencer listed for this sample is HiSeq X Ten. High-throughput sequencing was used to characterize TCR repertoires. TCRdb passed the public sequencing reads through fastp at Q25 and MiXCR, retaining productive beta sequences. Every CDR3 protein is listed once, alongside the most common genes and DNA of its rows. Within this sample are about 11,000 distinct CDR3 sequences, with roughly 63% of them counted one time only. About 29% of the sample rests with the top ten. The chain employs TRBV7-6 and TRBJ2-3, and the D gene may be TRBD1, 6 bases matching. The biological material was taken from a patient given preoperative chemotherapy. The TCR was taken from a human donor with esophageal squamous cell carcinoma. The donor label of this sample is uncertain. The DNA sequence is TGTGGCATCACGGCGCAGGGGTCCACAGACACGCAGTATTTT. It encodes CGITAQGSTDTQYF.